The 14 T cell receptor beta chains below all came from one sample that was sequenced in a study of regulatory T cells in long-lasting Graves disease. According to the study, TCR beta libraries were built with iRepertoire HTBI primers and CDR3-region Arm-PCR. TCRdb redid the calling of the multiplex PCR reads with MiXCR, one entry per CDR3 protein. The sample has a few hundred thousand distinct CDR3 sequences; roughly a fifth are singletons. As for time point: persistent/refractory GD, antithyroid drugs over 5 years with positive TRAb. PBMCs provided the RNA from which the TCR library was made. The sample was peripheral blood mononuclear cells (PBMCs), taken when the disease was refractory, from a patient treated with antithyroid drugs. The receptors were gathered from a female donor with Graves disease.

Only one count was recorded for this clonotype. The chain combines TRBV20-1 with TRBJ2-3, with a tentative D call TRBD2 (6 bases). The CDR3 length is 15 residues. Germline V gene lookup returns CDR1 DFQATT and CDR2 SNEGSKA (reference sequence). The V end was cut by 0 bases, the J end by 1 base, with 11 bases between. CDR3 in amino acids: CSARDRRLGTDTQYF. The DNA for the CDR3 is TGCAGTGCTAGAGATAGGAGACTAGGCACAGATACGCAGTATTTT.

This clonotype occurred many times. J is TRBJ2-2 and V is TRBV10-3; perhaps TRBD1 as D (6 bases). Germline CDR1 reads ENHRY; CDR2 reads SYGVKD. The CDR3 runs 14 residues. Trimming cost V 6 bases and J 3 bases, with 11 bases left between them. In DNA form, the CDR3 reads TGTGCCATCAGCCCTCACAGGGACACCGGGGAGCTGTTTTTT. Residues: CAISPHRDTGELFF.

This clonotype was recorded a few times. The chain links TRBV27 to TRBJ1-5, with D maybe TRBD1 (6 bases). Trimming shortened V by 0 bases and J by 6 bases, and 15 bases separated the two germline ends. This CDR3 region has 16 residues. Germline V gives CDR1 MNHEY, CDR2 SMNVEV (reference sequence). This CDR3 reads CASSLSYPGAGQPQHF. The CDR3 DNA is TGTGCCAGCAGTTTATCATACCCGGGGGCGGGTCAGCCCCAGCATTTT.

This chain links TRBV12-3 or TRBV12-4 with TRBJ2-1; 7 nucleotides agree with TRBD1. This CDR3 spans 17 amino acids. The trim removed 5 bases at V and 5 bases at J, leaving 15 bases unmatched. The CDR3 sequence is CASSPFYRRQGDNEQFF. DNA of the CDR3: TGTGCCAGCAGTCCATTTTACCGCCGACAGGGCGACAATGAGCAGTTCTTC.

This clonotype has ten or more counts. The J gene is TRBJ1-2, the V gene TRBV3-1; perhaps TRBD1 as D (5 bases). The CDR3 sequence is 13 residues long. The germline CDR1 and CDR2 sequences are LGHDT and YNNKEL (reference sequence). Deletions cut 5 bases from V and 3 bases from J, with 10 bases between. CDR3 loop: CASSSDKDYGYTF. The CDR3 nucleotides are TGTGCCAGCAGCTCGGACAAGGACTATGGCTACACCTTC. Filled out from reference TRBV3-1 and TRBJ1-2, the complete variable domain reads DTAVSQTPKYLVTQMGNDKSIKCEQNLGHDTMYWYKQDSKKFLKIMFSYNNKELIINETVPNRFSPKSPDKAHLNLHINSLELGDSAVYFCASSSDKDYGYTFGSGTRLTVV.

This clonotype showed up many times. This rearrangement joins TRBV15 to TRBJ1-5, with D perhaps TRBD1 (5 bases). CDR3 length: 15 residues. CDR1 and CDR2 (germline): LNHNV, YYDKDF (reference sequence). V lost 5 bases, J lost 8 bases, and 19 bases lay in between. The CDR3 sequence: CATSRTVARGEPQHF. CDR3 DNA: TGTGCCACCAGCCGGACGGTTGCCCGGGGGGAGCCCCAGCATTTT.

V gene TRBV18 combines with J gene TRBJ1-2; tentative D call: TRBD1 (6 bases). The CDR3 consists of 14 residues. The V gene's germline CDR1 is KGHSH and CDR2 LQKENI. V was cut by 4 bases and J by 3 bases, with 12 bases left in between. This CDR3 reads CASSQRTEYYGYTF. The CDR3 DNA sequence: TGTGCCAGCTCACAACGGACAGAATACTATGGCTACACCTTC. The entire variable domain, with the rest obtained from reference TRBV18 and TRBJ1-2, is as follows: NAGVMQNPRHLVRRRGQEARLRCSPMKGHSHVYWYRQLPEEGLKFMVYLQKENIIDESGMPKERFSAEFPKEGPSILRIQQVVRGDSAAYFCASSQRTEYYGYTFGSGTRLTVV.

This clonotype was detected many times. V is TRBV6-5 and J is TRBJ2-7; possible D gene TRBD1, 5 bases. The CDR3 sequence is 18 residues long. Germline CDR1 and CDR2: MNHEY and SVGAGI. Trimming removed 3 bases from V and 4 bases from J, with 25 bases in between. CDR3 nucleotides: TGTGCCAGCAGTTATTTTCCCACTTCAGGGCACGACCGGTACGAGCAGTACTTC. This translates into CASSYFPTSGHDRYEQYF.

This clonotype was counted a few times. The chain couples TRBV19 to TRBJ2-5, with a tentative D call TRBD1 (6 bases). The CDR3 has 15 amino acids. Germline V CDR1 and CDR2: LNHDA, SQIVND (reference sequence). V was shortened by 6 bases and J by 5 bases, with 19 bases between the two germline ends. This CDR3 is CASSTFRGVGETQYF. Written as DNA, the CDR3 is TGTGCCAGTAGCACTTTCAGGGGAGTAGGGGAGACCCAGTACTTC.

The chain couples TRBV19 to TRBJ1-1; D ambiguous. Trimming took off 2 bases at V and 6 bases at J, with 10 bases between the two ends. This CDR3 has 13 amino acids. CDR1 LNHDA and CDR2 SQIVND come from the germline V gene (reference sequence). The CDR3 loop reads CASSIPGSPEAFF. CDR3 bases: TGTGCCAGTAGTATACCGGGAAGCCCTGAAGCTTTCTTT.

The table lists this clonotype with many counts. The V call is TRBV12-3 or TRBV12-4, the J call TRBJ1-1; no clear D gene. Trimming took off 3 bases at V and 9 bases at J, with 11 bases between the two ends. The CDR3 is 12 amino acids. For the CDR3, the DNA is TGTGCCAGCAGTTTTGACGCTATTAAAGCTTTCTTT. It codes for CASSFDAIKAFF.

This clonotype appeared many times. The V and J genes are TRBV10-3 and TRBJ2-7; possibly TRBD2 for D (5 bases). Trimming left V 5 bases short and J 3 bases short, with 17 bases between. Germline CDR1 is ENHRY and CDR2 is SYGVKD. The CDR3 runs 15 residues. CDR3 protein: CAISRGPEGRYEQYF. The DNA of the CDR3 is TGTGCCATCAGTCGCGGACCCGAGGGCCGCTACGAGCAGTACTTC.

The rearrangement links TRBV10-3 to TRBJ1-2; 9 bases align to TRBD1. The CDR3 extends over 14 amino acids. Unmatched junction bases numbered 12, after V lost 10 bases and J lost 6 bases. The germline CDR1 and CDR2 sequences are ENHRY and SYGVKD. DNA of the CDR3: TGTGCCAGCAGCCAGGACAGGGGACGGGATGGCTACACCTTC. Its translation: CASSQDRGRDGYTF.

This chain connects TRBV28 to TRBJ2-3; D not certain. Trimming cost V 2 bases and J 6 bases, with 21 bases left between them. The CDR3 runs to 17 residues. The germline gives CDR1 MDHEN, CDR2 SYDVKM. CDR3 in amino acids: CASSLEPGWGSRDTQYF. CDR3 nucleotide sequence: TGTGCCAGCAGTTTAGAGCCCGGGTGGGGTTCTAGGGATACGCAGTATTTT.